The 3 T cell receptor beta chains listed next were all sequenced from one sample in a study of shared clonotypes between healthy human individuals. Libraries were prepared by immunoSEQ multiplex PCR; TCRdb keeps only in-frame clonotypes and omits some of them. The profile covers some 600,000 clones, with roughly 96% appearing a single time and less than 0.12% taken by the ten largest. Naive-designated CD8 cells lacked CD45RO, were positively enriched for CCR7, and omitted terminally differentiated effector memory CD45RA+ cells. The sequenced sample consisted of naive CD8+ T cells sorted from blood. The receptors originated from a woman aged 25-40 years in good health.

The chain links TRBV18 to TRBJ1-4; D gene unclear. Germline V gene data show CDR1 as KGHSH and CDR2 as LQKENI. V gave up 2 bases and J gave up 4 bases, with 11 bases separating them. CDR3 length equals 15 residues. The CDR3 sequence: CASSPGWNNNEKLFF. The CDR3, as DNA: TGTGCCAGCTCACCAGGGTGGAACAATAATGAAAAACTGTTTTTT.

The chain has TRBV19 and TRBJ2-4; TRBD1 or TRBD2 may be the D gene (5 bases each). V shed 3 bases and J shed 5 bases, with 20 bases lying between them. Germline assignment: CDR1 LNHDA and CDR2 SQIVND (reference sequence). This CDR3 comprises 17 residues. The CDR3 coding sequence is TGTGCCAGTAGTATGAACCGGGACCCCGGTAGGGAAAACATTCAGTACTTC. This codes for CASSMNRDPGRENIQYF.

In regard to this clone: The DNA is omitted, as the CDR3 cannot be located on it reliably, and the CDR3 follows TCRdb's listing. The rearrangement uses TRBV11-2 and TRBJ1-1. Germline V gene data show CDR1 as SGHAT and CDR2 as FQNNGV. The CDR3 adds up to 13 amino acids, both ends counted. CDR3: CASSLVGTGIWFF.